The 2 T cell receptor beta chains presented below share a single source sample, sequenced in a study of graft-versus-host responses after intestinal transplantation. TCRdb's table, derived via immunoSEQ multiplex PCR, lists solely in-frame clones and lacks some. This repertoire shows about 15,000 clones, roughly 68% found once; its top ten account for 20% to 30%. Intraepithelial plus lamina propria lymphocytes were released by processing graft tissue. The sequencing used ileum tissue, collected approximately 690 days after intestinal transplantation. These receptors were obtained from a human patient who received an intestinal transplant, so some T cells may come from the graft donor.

The chain's CDR3 is CASRRDSSFGNEQFF. CDR3 nucleotide sequence: TGTGCCAGCCGGCGAGACAGCTCCTTCGGCAATGAGCAGTTCTTC. The chain carries TRBV6-5 and TRBJ2-1; D might be TRBD1 (5 bases). Trimming took 8 bases from V and 6 from J, leaving 20 bases between them. CDR3 length: 15 amino acids. Germline V gives CDR1 MNHEY, CDR2 SVGAGI.

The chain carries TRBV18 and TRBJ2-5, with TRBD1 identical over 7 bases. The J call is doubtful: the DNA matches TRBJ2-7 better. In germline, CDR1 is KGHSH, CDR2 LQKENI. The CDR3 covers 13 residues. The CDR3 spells CASSPNRDSEQYF. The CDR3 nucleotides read TGTGCCAGCTCGCCGAACCGGGACAGCGAGCAGTACTTC.